This TCR gamma chain comes out of a study of Vδ1+ human thymocytes. Whole-study findings and limits: Roughly 22% of thymic delta-chain sequences were Vdelta2, with few Vdelta3, unlike blood Vdelta1+ controls. In the thymus, TRG and TRD repertoires looked highly polyclonal with Gaussian CDR3 lengths. Bulk repertoire data may be misinterpreted because of unexpected Vdelta2 sequences.

This clone was seen only a few times. As yet, its antigen is unknown. After alphabeta T cell depletion, CD3+ Vdelta1+ Vdelta2- thymocytes were sorted. The V gene end was trimmed by 2 bases and the J gene end by 0 bases; junction bases not matched to a gene: 10. Germline V lookup: CDR1 VTNTFY, CDR2 YDVSTARD (reference sequence). This CDR3 contains 16 residues. The template was reverse-transcribed extracted RNA. CDR3 amplicons came from multiplex PCR with pooled V-gene forward and constant-region reverse primers. TCRdb re-called the multiplex PCR reads through CATT. The sample has tens of thousands of gamma-chain clones, about 18% seen once; the top ten hold 1.8%.

The genes are TRGV3 and TRGJ1 or TRGJ2. This sequence originates from a boy under two years old who had congenital heart surgery. Source material: Vdelta1+ gamma-delta thymocytes from the thymus. Regarding subset: FACS-sorted CD3+ TCRalphabeta- TCRVdelta1+ TCRVdelta2- thymocytes. CDR3 loop: CATWDKPYSNYYKKLF. In DNA form, the CDR3 reads TGTGCCACCTGGGACAAACCCTATTCGAATTATTATAAGAAACTCTTT.